A single sample gave rise to the 12 T cell receptor beta chains below, sequenced in a study of cytomegalovirus exposure and HLA in healthy donors (dated by TCRdb to about 2017). Library preparation employed the immunoSEQ multiplex PCR assay. A mixture of 60 forward primers for TCR Vbeta segments and 13 reverse primers for TCR Jbeta segments was used in the multiplex PCR. This immuneACCESS table, as held by TCRdb, lists in-frame sequences with V and J called but not all clones. Of the missing ones, under half trace to an unresolved V gene in checked studies; the others have no known cause. The sample table shows around 300,000 clones, and 84% are seen once. Approximately 2% of the sample is in the top ten clones. Sequencing was carried out using PBMCs. These receptors originate from a woman aged 40 to 55 in good health and CMV-seropositive.

This chain links TRBV9 with TRBJ2-1, with D maybe TRBD1 (6 bases). Trimming left V 3 bases short and J 6 bases short, with 16 bases between. The CDR3 is 15 amino acids. CDR1 and CDR2 (germline): SGDLS, YYNGEE. CDR3 bases: TGTGCCAGCAGCGCCCGGGACACCCCTAGCAATGAGCAGTTCTTC. Its protein is CASSARDTPSNEQFF.

This clone was recorded only once. The V gene is TRBV4-3, the J gene TRBJ2-1; 14 bases align to TRBD2. Looked up from germline, CDR1 is LGHNA and CDR2 is YSLEER. With V trimmed by 6 bases and J by 5 bases, 3 bases remained unmatched. This CDR3 region has 15 residues. Here the CDR3 reads CASSSGLAGDNEQFF. The CDR3 DNA follows: TGCGCCAGCAGTTCGGGACTAGCGGGGGACAATGAGCAGTTCTTC.

V is TRBV4-2 and J is TRBJ2-5, with 9 bases fitting TRBD2. The J call is doubtful: the DNA matches TRBJ2-7 better. Germline V gene sequence: CDR1 LGHNA, CDR2 YNFKEQ. The CDR3 spans 18 residues. CDR3 residues: CASSQEALAGPSSYEQYF. The CDR3 region has the DNA TGTGCCAGCAGCCAAGAGGCGCTAGCGGGGCCAAGCTCCTACGAGCAGTACTTC.

The CDR3 DNA is TGTGCCAGCAGTTTAGACGGGCTGGATAGGGGAAGGAACGAGCAGTACTTC. Encoded protein: CASSLDGLDRGRNEQYF. The rearrangement joins TRBV27 to TRBJ2-5; the D gene is possibly TRBD1 (5 bases). Matching the DNA end better, TRBJ2-7 makes the J call doubtful. The CDR3 is 17 amino acids. Germline assignment: CDR1 MNHEY and CDR2 SMNVEV (reference sequence).

As for this clone: At one boundary the junction diverges from the germline segment, which might be a read error. The V and J genes are TRBV7-9 and TRBJ1-2; the D is unclear. The germline gives CDR1 SEHNR, CDR2 FQNEAQ (reference sequence). This CDR3 contains 11 residues. CDR3 region: CSSSPQIGYTF. CDR3 bases: TGTTCCAGCAGCCCACAGATTGGCTACACCTTC.

The CDR3 spells CASSPGTASYNEQFF. The CDR3 nucleotides are TGTGCCAGCAGCCCCGGGACAGCGTCCTACAATGAGCAGTTCTTC. The chain couples TRBV11-1 to TRBJ2-1; 7 positions agree with TRBD1. CDR3 length equals 15 residues. The ends lost 5 bases at V and 1 base at J; junction bases unmatched: 5. Per germline, CDR1 SGHAT and CDR2 FQDESV (reference sequence). The full variable domain, with the rest looked up from reference TRBV11-1 and TRBJ2-1, is EAEVAQSPRYKITEKSQAVAFWCDPISGHATLYWYRQILGQGPELLVQFQDESVVDDSQLPKDRFSAERLKGVDSTLKIQPAELGDSAMYLCASSPGTASYNEQFFGPGTRLTVL.

This clone was counted once. The V gene is TRBV19, the J gene TRBJ1-5; 8 bases are shared with TRBD1. The J segment lost 4 bases and the V segment lost 5 bases, leaving 7 bases of the junction unmatched. In germline, CDR1 is LNHDA, CDR2 SQIVND (reference sequence). The CDR3 sequence is 15 residues long. This CDR3 is CASSVFWDRNQPQHF. The CDR3 nucleotides are TGTGCCAGTAGTGTCTTTTGGGACAGGAATCAGCCCCAGCATTTT.

The V gene is TRBV28, the J gene TRBJ2-3, with 7 nucleotides matching TRBD2. The J segment lost 6 bases and the V segment lost 3 bases, leaving 3 bases of the junction unmatched. This CDR3 contains 13 residues. In germline, CDR1 is MDHEN, CDR2 SYDVKM. CDR3 bases: TGTGCCAGCAGTTTTCCGCGGGAGGATACGCAGTATTTT. The encoded protein is CASSFPREDTQYF. The complete variable domain, with remaining parts taken from reference TRBV28 and TRBJ2-3, reads DVKVTQSSRYLVKRTGEKVFLECVQDMDHENMFWYRQDPGLGLRLIYFSYDVKMKEKGDIPEGYSVSREKKERFSLILESASTNQTSMYLCASSFPREDTQYFGPGTRLTVL.

This chain joins TRBV7-9 and TRBJ1-4, with 7 bases fitting TRBD1. The CDR3 has 16 amino acids. V was pared by 1 base and J by 5 bases, with 7 bases of the junction left unmatched. Germline assignment: CDR1 SEHNR and CDR2 FQNEAQ (reference sequence). The CDR3 loop reads CASSLEGGTANEKLFF. The CDR3 DNA reads TGTGCCAGCAGCTTAGAAGGGGGGACAGCGAATGAAAAACTGTTTTTT.

The chain has TRBV19 and TRBJ1-3, with 7 bases aligning to TRBD1. Germline values: CDR1 LNHDA, CDR2 SQIVND (reference sequence). The CDR3 consists of 15 residues. J gave up 0 bases and V 8 bases, and 7 bases lay outside the gene matches. The CDR3 DNA reads TGTGCCAGTGACGACAGGGTCATCTCTGGAAACACCATATATTTT. Translation gives CASDDRVISGNTIYF. The full variable domain, its missing parts supplied by reference TRBV19 and TRBJ1-3, is DGGITQSPKYLFRKEGQNVTLSCEQNLNHDAMYWYRQDPGQGLRLIYYSQIVNDFQKGDIAEGYSVSREKKESFPLTVTSAQKNPTAFYLCASDDRVISGNTIYFGEGSWLTVV.

This clone appeared once. This chain uses TRBV4-2 with TRBJ1-5; D ambiguous. This CDR3 has 17 residues. The V and J ends lost 0 bases and 0 bases respectively, with 12 bases between them. Germline loops: CDR1 LGHNA, CDR2 YNFKEQ. CDR3 coding DNA: TGTGCCAGCAGCCAAGACGCGCGGGTTTATAGCAATCAGCCCCAGCATTTT. Protein product: CASSQDARVYSNQPQHF.

The rearrangement joins TRBV10-3 to TRBJ2-1, with 9 positions matching TRBD1. V shed 4 bases, J shed 2 bases, and the junction held 3 bases outside the gene matches. CDR3 length: 15 residues. Germline-derived CDR1 and CDR2 are ENHRY and SYGVKD. The CDR3 nucleotides read TGTGCCATCAGTGGAACAGGGGGCACCTACAATGAGCAGTTCTTC. Translated: CAISGTGGTYNEQFF.